This TCR beta chain was sequenced for a study of T cells in Graves' hyperthyroidism and ophthalmopathy. Study-wide background: Peripheral blood was acquired at first diagnosis, ahead of any therapy whatsoever. General study findings and limits: The blood repertoire included most of the expanded thyroid clonotypes above 0.001.

With 7 bases clipped from V and 12 bases from J, the junction kept 12 bases outside the gene matches. Germline V gives CDR1 WSHSY, CDR2 SAAADI. CDR3 length equals 14 residues. Amplification yielded TCR beta CDR3 regions, with RNA transcripts as the source. HTBI primers were used for first-round RT-PCR of the TCR CDR3. TCRdb passed the multiplex PCR reads through MiXCR, listing each CDR3 protein once. The table shows about 840,000 distinct CDR3 sequences, with approximately 40% occurring only once. About this clonotype: The antigen is not known.

Lactation, pregnancy, other autoimmune disease or uncontrolled infection excluded patients. The receptor was derived from a man younger than 35 with Graves' hyperthyroidism. What was sequenced was blood. The V and J genes are TRBV10-2 and TRBJ1-2, with 12 bases that match TRBD1. CDR3: CASTGTGGLGGNTF. CDR3 in DNA: TGCGCCAGCACGGGGACAGGGGGCCTTGGAGGAAACACCTTC.